Included here is one T cell receptor beta chain sequence, with context. This specimen belongs to a study of OX40 agonist ivuxolimab in advanced cancers. Some clones are missing from TCRdb's copy, which holds only in-frame ones; the method was immunoSEQ multiplex PCR. There are fewer than 45,000 clones in the sample; about nine tenths occur only once, and about 5.5% lies in the top ten. The V gene's germline CDR1 is MDHEN and CDR2 SYDVKM. The CDR3 sequence is 14 residues long. Trimming left V 3 bases short and J 8 bases short, with 16 bases between. The source is an adult with an advanced solid tumor such as melanoma, head and neck, liver or kidney cancer. V gene TRBV28 combines with J gene TRBJ1-2, with TRBD1 as a possible D gene (6 bases). The source material was CD4+ or CD8+ T cells sorted from blood, sampled in a trial of the OX40 agonist ivuxolimab. In DNA, the CDR3 is TGTGCCAGCAGTTTGGGGGCTGGCCCCGTAGGCTACACCTTC. Its translation: CASSLGAGPVGYTF.